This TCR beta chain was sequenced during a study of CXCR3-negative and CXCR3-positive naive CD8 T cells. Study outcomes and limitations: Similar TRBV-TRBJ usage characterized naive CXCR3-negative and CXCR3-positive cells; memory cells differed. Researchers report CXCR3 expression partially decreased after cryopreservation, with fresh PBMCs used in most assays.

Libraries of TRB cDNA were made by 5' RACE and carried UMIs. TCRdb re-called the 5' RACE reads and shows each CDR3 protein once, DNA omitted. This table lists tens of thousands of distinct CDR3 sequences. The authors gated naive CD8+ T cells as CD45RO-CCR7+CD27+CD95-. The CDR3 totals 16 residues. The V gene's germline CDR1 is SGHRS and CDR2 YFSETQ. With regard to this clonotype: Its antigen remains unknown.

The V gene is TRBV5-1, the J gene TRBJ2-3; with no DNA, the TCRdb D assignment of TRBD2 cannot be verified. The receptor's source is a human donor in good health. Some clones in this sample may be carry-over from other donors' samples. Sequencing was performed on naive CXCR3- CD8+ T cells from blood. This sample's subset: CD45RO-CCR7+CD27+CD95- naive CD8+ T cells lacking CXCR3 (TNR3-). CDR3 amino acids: CASRTSGYASTDTQYF.